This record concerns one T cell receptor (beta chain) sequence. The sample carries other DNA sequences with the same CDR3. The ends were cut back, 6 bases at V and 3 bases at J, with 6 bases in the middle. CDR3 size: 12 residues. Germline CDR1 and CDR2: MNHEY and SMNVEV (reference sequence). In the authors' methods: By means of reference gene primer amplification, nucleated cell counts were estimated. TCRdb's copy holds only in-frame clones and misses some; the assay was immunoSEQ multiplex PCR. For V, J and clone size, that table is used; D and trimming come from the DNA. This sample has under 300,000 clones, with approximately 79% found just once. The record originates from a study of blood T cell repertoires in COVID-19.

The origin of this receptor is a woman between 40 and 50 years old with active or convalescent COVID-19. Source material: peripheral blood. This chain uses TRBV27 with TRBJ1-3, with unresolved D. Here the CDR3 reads CASRSSGNTIYF. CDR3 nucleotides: TGTGCCAGCAGATCGAGTGGAAACACCATATATTTT.